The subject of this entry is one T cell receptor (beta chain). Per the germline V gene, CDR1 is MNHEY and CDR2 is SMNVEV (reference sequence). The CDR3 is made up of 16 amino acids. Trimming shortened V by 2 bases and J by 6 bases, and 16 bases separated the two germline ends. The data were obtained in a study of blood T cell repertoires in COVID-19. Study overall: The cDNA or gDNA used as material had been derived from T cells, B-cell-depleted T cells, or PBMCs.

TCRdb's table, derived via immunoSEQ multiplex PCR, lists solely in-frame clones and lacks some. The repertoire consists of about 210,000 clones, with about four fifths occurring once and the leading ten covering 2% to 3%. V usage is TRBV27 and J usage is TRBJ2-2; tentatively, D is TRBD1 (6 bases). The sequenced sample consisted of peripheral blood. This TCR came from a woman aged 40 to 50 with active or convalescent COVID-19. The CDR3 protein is CASSLTGHLGAGELFF. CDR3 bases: TGTGCCAGCAGTTTAACGGGACACCTGGGGGCCGGGGAGCTGTTTTTT.